Presented here are 12 T cell receptor beta chains from one specimen sequenced in a study of naive and memory T cell subsets. Study results and caveats: Especially in CD8 cells, naive repertoires contained a few larger clonotypes, possibly CD45RA-re-expressing memory cells.

Antigen specificity for these receptors is unknown. Two oligonucleotides, mixed equimolar, formed the beta constant-region primer covering TRBC1 and TRBC2. Nested alpha and beta constant-region primers with the SP2 primer drove four PCR rounds on ligated cDNA. MiXCR, applied by TCRdb to the UMI-ligation and nested PCR reads, yields one record per CDR3 protein. This table holds 150,000 or so distinct CDR3 sequences, under 25% found once. The sample comprised naive CD4+ T cells from blood. All receptors come from a human donor in good health.

J is TRBJ2-1 and V is TRBV11-2; TRBD2 matches at 8 bases. The J segment lost 0 bases and the V segment lost 0 bases, leaving 1 base of the junction unmatched. The CDR3 length is 16 residues. Germline V lookup: CDR1 SGHAT, CDR2 FQNNGV. CDR3 region: CASSLDGGASYNEQFF. The DNA for the CDR3 is TGTGCCAGCAGCTTAGACGGGGGGGCCTCCTACAATGAGCAGTTCTTC. The whole variable domain, filled in from reference TRBV11-2 and TRBJ2-1, reads EAGVAQSPRYKIIEKRQSVAFWCNPISGHATLYWYQQILGQGPKLLIQFQNNGVVDDSQLPKDRFSAERLKGVDSTLKIQPAKLEDSAVYLCASSLDGGASYNEQFFGPGTRLTVL.

This clonotype appeared many times. The CDR3 sequence: CASSGRSGRSYNEQFF. The CDR3 coding sequence is TGTGCCAGCAGCGGCCGTAGCGGGAGGTCCTACAATGAGCAGTTCTTC. The gene calls are TRBV7-2 and TRBJ2-1, with 10 bases fitting TRBD2. The CDR3 consists of 16 residues. The junction had 5 bases not matched to a gene; V was cut back by 5 bases and J by 1 base. In germline, CDR1 is SGHTA, CDR2 FQGNSA.

The chain combines TRBV7-2 with TRBJ2-7, with D possibly TRBD2 on 6 matching bases. The V and J ends lost 1 base and 0 bases respectively, with 10 bases between them. This CDR3 region has 15 residues. Germline CDR1 reads SGHTA; CDR2 reads FQGNSA. The CDR3 coding sequence is TGTGCCAGCAGCTTAGGAACCGGGAGCTCCTACGAGCAGTACTTC. Translated, it gives CASSLGTGSSYEQYF.

J is TRBJ2-1 and V is TRBV11-1; D possibly corresponds to TRBD2 (6 bases). The germline V and J ends were trimmed by 0 bases and 9 bases, with 12 bases remaining between them. This CDR3 comprises 14 residues. In germline, CDR1 is SGHAT, CDR2 FQDESV (reference sequence). CDR3: CASSLAIAAREQFF. The CDR3 nucleotides read TGTGCCAGCAGCTTAGCTATAGCGGCGCGTGAGCAGTTCTTC.

The chain uses TRBV21-1 and TRBJ2-1; TRBD1 was called by the table and not checked on the DNA. TRBV21-1 is a recognized pseudogene. The CDR3 has 15 residues. This chain's CDR3 is CAGCRGLGSYNEQFF. CDR3 in DNA: TGTGCCGGGTGCCGGGGACTGGGGTCCTACAATGAGCAGTTCTTC.

This clonotype showed up many times. The chain employs TRBV12-3 or TRBV12-4 and TRBJ2-1; no definite D call. This CDR3 contains 14 residues. Trimming removed 4 bases at V and 5 bases at J, with 12 bases between. The chain's CDR3 is CASSYQETDNEQFF. CDR3 nucleotide sequence: TGTGCCAGCAGTTATCAAGAGACCGACAATGAGCAGTTCTTC.

The chain links TRBV25-1 to TRBJ1-5; D perhaps matches TRBD1 (6 bases). Trimming removed 2 bases at V and 6 bases at J, with 11 bases between. Germline CDR1 MGHDK, CDR2 SYGVNS. This CDR3 has 14 residues. The CDR3 bases are TGTGCCAGCAGTGAAACCCTAGGGGGTCAGCCCCAGCATTTT. As protein: CASSETLGGQPQHF.

The chain combines TRBV19 with TRBJ2-1, with 9 bases aligning to TRBD1. Germline CDR1 and CDR2: LNHDA and SQIVND (reference sequence). V trimming: 5 bases; J trimming: 9 bases; junction bases outside the gene matches: 5. The CDR3 covers 13 residues. CDR3 in amino acids: CASSPGQGGEQFF. The CDR3 DNA reads as TGTGCCAGTAGTCCGGGACAGGGAGGTGAGCAGTTCTTC. Combining the CDR3 with reference TRBV19 and TRBJ2-1 gives the whole variable domain DGGITQSPKYLFRKEGQNVTLSCEQNLNHDAMYWYRQDPGQGLRLIYYSQIVNDFQKGDIAEGYSVSREKKESFPLTVTSAQKNPTAFYLCASSPGQGGEQFFGPGTRLTVL.

The chain carries TRBV9 and TRBJ2-1; D may be TRBD2 (6 bases). Germline V gene sequence: CDR1 SGDLS, CDR2 YYNGEE. V dropped 0 bases and J dropped 6 bases, with 16 bases sitting between them. The CDR3 spans 16 residues. The CDR3 is CASSVGGDVRGNEQFF. The DNA of the CDR3 is TGTGCCAGCAGCGTAGGGGGGGACGTAAGGGGCAATGAGCAGTTCTTC.

The chain joins TRBV5-1 to TRBJ2-5; TRBD2 aligns across 9 bases. The CDR3 covers 16 residues. With 3 bases clipped from V and 2 bases from J, the junction kept 8 bases outside the gene matches. CDR1 SGHRS and CDR2 YFSETQ come from the germline V gene. CDR3 in amino acids: CASSYPLAGAQETQYF. The CDR3 DNA reads TGCGCCAGCAGCTATCCCTTAGCGGGAGCTCAAGAGACCCAGTACTTC.

This clonotype was found a few times. The chain carries TRBV11-2 and TRBJ2-2; TRBD1 might be the D (6 bases). V was pared by 2 bases and J by 2 bases, with 9 bases between. The CDR3 spans 15 residues. Germline values: CDR1 SGHAT, CDR2 FQNNGV. Written as DNA, the CDR3 is TGTGCCAGCAGCTTAACCGGGACAAACACCGGGGAGCTGTTTTTT. Protein: CASSLTGTNTGELFF.

This clonotype was detected only a few times. This chain connects TRBV20-1 to TRBJ2-1, with 9 positions matching TRBD2. Germline V lookup: CDR1 DFQATT, CDR2 SNEGSKA (reference sequence). With V trimmed by 3 bases and J by 10 bases, 10 bases remained unmatched. CDR3 length: 14 amino acids. CDR3 DNA sequence: TGCAGTGCTAGTATTGCGGGAGGGCCCAGCGAGCAGTTCTTC. It yields the protein CSASIAGGPSEQFF.